Listed below are T cell receptor beta chains from one sample, sequenced in a study of shared clonotypes between healthy human individuals. Using immunoSEQ multiplex PCR, the repertoire was profiled, and TCRdb retains in-frame clones only, with some absent. The table includes some 2.1 million clones, about 93% detected once. Material for sequencing was naive CD8+ T cells from PBMCs. These receptors all stem from a man between 18 and 35 years old in good health. Some clones in this sample may be carry-over from other donors' samples. CDR3s include the opening cysteine and the closing phenylalanine or tryptophan. A D gene is named only where the DNA matches it firmly. Rows give clone size only sometimes, using once, few, many, or a class for an expanded clone.

size	V	J	D	length	DNA	CDR3
NA	TRBV6-5	TRBJ1-2	NA	15	TGTGCCAGCAGTCCCCACGACAGAGCTAACTATGGCTACACCTTC	CASSPHDRANYGYTF
NA	TRBV7-9	TRBJ2-1	NA	12	TGTGCCAGCAGCTTTTCAGCGGCTGAGCAGTTCTTC	CASSFSAAEQFF
NA	TRBV9	TRBJ1-3	TRBD1	15	TGTGCCAGCAGCCCGGGGACAGGGGGTGGAAACACCATATATTTT	CASSPGTGGGNTIYF
NA	TRBV7-3	TRBJ2-7	NA	17	TGTGCCAGCAGCTGGAAGATCGGGAACAGGCTTTCCTACGAGCAGTACTTC	CASSWKIGNRLSYEQYF
NA	TRBV13	TRBJ2-5	NA	12	TGTGCCAGCAGCTTCTTACAAGAGACCCAGTACTTC	CASSFLQETQYF
NA	TRBV7-3	TRBJ2-3	NA	18	TGTGCCAGCAGCTTAACGGTACGGGCTCGTGCTAGCACAGATACGCAGTATTTT	CASSLTVRARASTDTQYF
once	TRBV6-1	TRBJ1-5	NA	15	TGTGCCAGCGTCGGAGAGGGCTATAGCAATCAGCCCCAGCATTTT	CASVGEGYSNQPQHF
NA	TRBV9	TRBJ2-2	TRBD2	16	TGTGCCAGCAGCCCCCCGTCCGGGGGGGACACCGGGGAGCTGTTTTTT	CASSPPSGGDTGELFF
NA	TRBV27	TRBJ2-1	NA	16	TGTGCCAGCAGTTCCCGCCTGATGGGGGGCTTTGTAGAGCAGTTCTTC	CASSSRLMGGFVEQFF
NA	TRBV10-3	TRBJ2-5	NA	13	TGTGCCATCAGTGATTCCAGTCCAGAGACCCAGTACTTC	CAISDSSPETQYF
NA	TRBV27	TRBJ1-2	TRBD1	14	TGTGCCAGCAGTCTCAACCGGGACAGCTATGGCTACACCTTC	CASSLNRDSYGYTF
NA	TRBV4-3	TRBJ1-1	TRBD1	14	TGCGCCAGCAGCCCGGGGACAGTGAACACTGAAGCTTTCTTT	CASSPGTVNTEAFF
NA	TRBV5-6	TRBJ2-7	NA	14	TGTGCCAGCAGCTTGAGGCCGGCTTCCTACGAGCAGTACTTC	CASSLRPASYEQYF
once	TRBV4-3	TRBJ2-7	NA	13	TGCGCCAGCAGCCAAGGGGTCTCGGGGGAGCAGTACTTC	CASSQGVSGEQYF
NA	TRBV15	TRBJ2-5	NA	16	TGTGCCACCAGCACCCGAGGCTTGACACCAGGGGAGACCCAGTACTTC	CATSTRGLTPGETQYF
once	TRBV27	TRBJ2-7	NA	14	TGTGCCAGCAGTCTACTAAGGAGCTCCTACGAGCAGTACTTC	CASSLLRSSYEQYF
NA	TRBV14	TRBJ2-3	TRBD1	16	TGTGCCAGCAGCCACCTACAGGGGGTTTACACAGATACGCAGTATTTT	CASSHLQGVYTDTQYF
NA	TRBV27	TRBJ2-4	NA	14	TGTGCCAGCAGACAAGACGGCCGTAAGGACATTCAGTACTTC	CASRQDGRKDIQYF
NA	TRBV13	TRBJ1-2	NA	15	TGTGCCAGCAGCCCCCGGGGCCGTTCAGTCAATGGCTACACCTTC	CASSPRGRSVNGYTF
NA	TRBV5-1	TRBJ2-2	TRBD2	14	TGCGCCAGCAGCTTGCCCGGGAGGGCCGGGGAGCTGTTTTTT	CASSLPGRAGELFF
NA	TRBV19	TRBJ1-2	NA	15	TGTGCCAGTAGTCGAGATCGGCTGGGGAGCTATGGCTACACCTTC	CASSRDRLGSYGYTF
few	TRBV9	TRBJ2-7	TRBD2	14	TGTGCCAGCAGCGTAGAAGGACTAGCGTACGAGCAGTACTTC	CASSVEGLAYEQYF
NA	TRBV5-5	TRBJ2-7	NA	13	TGTGCCAGCAGCTTGGCCGCTAGCTACGAGCAGTACTTC	CASSLAASYEQYF
NA	TRBV7-9	TRBJ1-1	NA	13	TGTGCCAGCACCTCTTGGGGAGGGACTGAAGCTTTCTTT	CASTSWGGTEAFF
NA	TRBV4-2	TRBJ2-7	NA	16	TGTGCCAGCAGCCAAGGGTCAGCCCGCGCTGCGTACGAGCAGTACTTC	CASSQGSARAAYEQYF
NA	TRBV6-5	TRBJ2-7	TRBD1	13	TGTGCCAGCAGTAGACAGGGCCACTACGAGCAGTACTTC	CASSRQGHYEQYF
NA	TRBV19	TRBJ2-1	TRBD2	15	TGTGCCAGTAGTATTATAGCGGGAGGGAACAATGAGCAGTTCTTC	CASSIIAGGNNEQFF
NA	TRBV7-8	TRBJ2-7	NA	13	TGTGCCAGCAGCTGGGGACCCCGTAACGAGCAGTACTTC	CASSWGPRNEQYF
NA	TRBV19	TRBJ1-5	TRBD1	15	TGTGCCAGTAGAGGACAGGTCGGGATCGTCAAGCCCCAGCATTTT	CASRGQVGIVKPQHF
NA	TRBV28	TRBJ2-1	NA	14	TGTGCCAGCAGTCGGGTCCGCTCCTACAATGAGCAGTTCTTC	CASSRVRSYNEQFF
once	TRBV11-2	TRBJ2-7	NA	14	TGTGCCAGCAGCCCGTTTGATCAGAGCTACGAGCAGTACTTC	CASSPFDQSYEQYF
NA	TRBV7-9	TRBJ2-1	TRBD2	19	TGTGCCAGCAGCCCGACTGCCGGGACTAGCGGGAGCGGAAACAATGAGCAGTTCTTC	CASSPTAGTSGSGNNEQFF
NA	TRBV6-5	TRBJ1-2	NA	13	TGTGCCACCTCGAATTTTCCAGGGACCGGCTACACCTTC	CATSNFPGTGYTF
NA	TRBV7-9	TRBJ2-1	TRBD1	15	TGTGCCAGCAGCCACCGACAGGGGGCCTACAATGAGCAGTTCTTC	CASSHRQGAYNEQFF
NA	TRBV30	TRBJ1-1	TRBD1	15	TGTGCCTGGATAGGGCCGACAGGGGGCGTCACTGAAGCTTTCTTT	CAWIGPTGGVTEAFF
NA	TRBV27	TRBJ2-7	NA	14	TGTGCCAGCAGTTTACGCGGACGGACCTACGAGCAGTACTTC	CASSLRGRTYEQYF
NA	TRBV27	TRBJ1-5	NA	13	TGTGCCAGCAGTACAACAGTGAATCAGCCCCAGCATTTT	CASSTTVNQPQHF
NA	TRBV28	TRBJ2-7	NA	15	TGTGCCAGCAGTTTAGACGCGGCAAGCTCCTACGAGCAGTACTTC	CASSLDAASSYEQYF
NA	TRBV30	TRBJ1-5	NA	13	TGTGCCTGGAGTGCGGATAGCAATCAGCCCCAGCATTTT	CAWSADSNQPQHF
NA	TRBV9	TRBJ1-2	NA	16	TGTGCCAGCAGCGTAGGGCCGTTCCTCCCGGAGGATGGCTACACCTTC	CASSVGPFLPEDGYTF
few	TRBV9	TRBJ1-1	NA	13	TGTGCCAGCAGCGTAGGCCGTAACACTGAAGCTTTCTTT	CASSVGRNTEAFF
NA	TRBV27	TRBJ1-5	NA	16	TGTGCCAGCAGTGCCTGGCCCCGGGACAAAAATCAGCCCCAGCATTTT	CASSAWPRDKNQPQHF
NA	TRBV19	TRBJ1-5	NA	15	TGTGCCAGTAGTATGGTCCCGGGTAGCAATCAGCCCCAGCATTTT	CASSMVPGSNQPQHF
NA	TRBV11-2	TRBJ2-7	NA	13	TGTGCCAGCAGCTTTCCGGGATTCTACGAGCAGTACTTC	CASSFPGFYEQYF
NA	TRBV19	TRBJ2-1	TRBD1	15	TGTGCCAGTAGTATCTTGACAGGGAGTATTGATGAGCAGTTCTTC	CASSILTGSIDEQFF
NA	TRBV27	TRBJ1-4	NA	18	TGTGCCAGCAGTCCAAACACCGGGTCCCTGAGTCGGGAGGAAAAACTGTTTTTT	CASSPNTGSLSREEKLFF
NA	TRBV10-3	TRBJ1-1	NA	17	TGTGCCATCAGTGAATCCCGGGCAGGGATCGGGGGCACTGAAGCTTTCTTT	CAISESRAGIGGTEAFF
NA	TRBV6-5	TRBJ2-7	NA	15	TGTGCCAGCAGTTACTCGGGGGAGAGCTCCTACGAGCAGTACTTC	CASSYSGESSYEQYF
NA	TRBV13	TRBJ2-7	NA	16	TGTGCCAGCAGCTTCCCCTCGGAGGGGGGTACCTACGAGCAGTACTTC	CASSFPSEGGTYEQYF
NA	TRBV15	TRBJ1-4	NA	16	TGTGCCACCTCTCAGGGGAGAGGAGCAACTAATGAAAAACTGTTTTTT	CATSQGRGATNEKLFF
once	TRBV30	TRBJ2-3	NA	13	TGTGCCTGGAGGGATTCAGGGACAGATACGCAGTATTTT	CAWRDSGTDTQYF
NA	TRBV11-2	TRBJ2-1	TRBD1	15	TGTGCCAGCAGCCCAGGACCGACAGGGTACAATGAGCAGTTCTTC	CASSPGPTGYNEQFF
once	TRBV5-4	TRBJ1-2	NA	16	TGTGCCAGCAGCTTGGAATTAGTCGCCGGAGAAAATGGCTACACCTTC	CASSLELVAGENGYTF